Described below is a single T cell receptor (beta chain) sequence and its context. Sequencing used immunoSEQ multiplex PCR; TCRdb keeps in-frame clones, though not all of them. The sample has tens of thousands of clones, 88% seen once. This entry comes from a study of PD-1 blockade in mismatch repair-deficient tumors. Study at large: Patients had around 12 mismatch repair-deficient cancer types, all previously treated and progressing.

PCR or immunohistochemistry showed mismatch repair deficiency in every enrolled patient. There are 15 residues in the CDR3. Germline V gene data show CDR1 as MNHEY and CDR2 as SMNVEV (reference sequence). The ends lost 2 bases at V and 4 bases at J; junction bases unmatched: 3. The clonotype was recovered from an adult with mismatch repair-deficient cancer. This specimen consisted of peripheral blood, obtained 52 weeks after starting pembrolizumab. The V gene is TRBV27, the J gene TRBJ2-5; 11 bases are shared with TRBD2. The CDR3 DNA sequence: TGTGCCAGCAGTTTAAAACTAGCGGGAGTAGAGACCCAGTACTTC. Translation: CASSLKLAGVETQYF.